The clone carrying this T cell receptor beta chain was recorded a few times. MiXCR, applied by TCRdb to the 5' RACE reads, yields one record per CDR3 protein. Of about 790,000 distinct CDR3 sequences in the sample, about 18% were seen once. These data originate in a study of identical twins. Trimming cost V 6 bases and J 0 bases; bases outside gene matches: 6. The CDR3 spans 16 residues. This sample was also put to use in a study of T cells expressing NK-cell markers.

V usage is TRBV12-3 or TRBV12-4 and J usage is TRBJ2-4; TRBD1 aligns across 9 bases. What was sequenced was PBMCs. The TCR sequence derives from a woman younger than 30 in good health. This chain's CDR3 is CASRKQGAGAKNIQYF. DNA for the CDR3: TGTGCCAGCAGAAAACAGGGGGCCGGAGCCAAAAACATTCAGTACTTC.